This paragraph reports one T cell receptor beta chain. In this sample, this clone turned up a few times. No antigen is known for it. No qualities accompany the bases; no much larger clone lies one base away. CDR1 and CDR2, looked up from the germline V gene (reference sequence), are MNHEY and SMNVEV. V was cut back by 6 bases and J by 2 bases, leaving a gap of 16 bases between them. The CDR3 spans 15 residues, from the cysteine through the phenylalanine. Only CDR3 DNA is held: 45 bases, read in frame from base 1. All of the isolated RNA was reverse transcribed with the High Capacity cDNA Reverse Transcription Kit, so expressed TCRB transcripts were sequenced. Deep immunoSEQ sequencing was performed on naive, central memory and regulatory T cell samples, with an average of roughly 3.3 million total reads per sample. After sorted cells were lysed in RLT buffer, RNA was extracted with DNase-treated RNeasy Micro or Mini kits, with the choice depending on cell number. Each cell subset was processed on its own to prevent cross-contamination, while patient and healthy donor samples were processed together. TCRB sequences were amplified from cDNA with the immunoSEQ multiplex PCR, producing 87-bp fragments spanning the CDR3 region. The amplicons were sequenced using the Illumina HiSeq platform. The authors' analysis ran thus. Synthetic template baselines were used to correct PCR bias computationally, reads within Hamming distance 2 were collapsed together, and singletons that could not be merged were discarded. Reads were aligned against IMGT to assign V, D and J genes, CDR3 length and insertions or deletions at six rearrangement sites. Within each subset, clonotype counts were normalized to the number of sorted cells before true diversity and Gini coefficients were calculated with the tcR R package. The overlap coefficient, calculated on TCRB nucleotide sequences, was used to measure repertoire sharing. In its TCRdb copy, this immuneACCESS table keeps in-frame sequences only and misses some clones. Where compared with another copy, unresolved V genes explain less than half of these, and the others have no known cause. The V and J calls and the clone size are those of that table, but D and trimming were determined from the DNA. The sample profile shows over 120,000 clones; about 10% of them were found once. The top ten constitute 0.68% of the sample.

A single peripheral blood draw of approximately 110 mL on average was collected from each donor into heparinised tubes. A BD FACSAria II was used to sort naive, central memory, regulatory and stem cell-like memory CD4+ T cells with a panel that included CD45RO, CCR7, CD25, CD127, CD95 and CD27. Purity was above 95% for every sorted population. PBMCs were separated immediately by Lymphoprep density gradient centrifugation and were stained directly, without being cultured. So that batch effects would be minimized, each experiment stained and sorted samples in pairs, pairing one healthy donor with one patient. The source of the sample is a study of beta chain features in type 1 diabetes (dated by TCRdb to 2016 to 2019). General notes on the study: No differences in mean age, gender distribution, total cell number or subset yield were found between patients and healthy donors. A total of about 110 million sorted cells were examined across all samples, and the number of cells per subset was strongly correlated with RNA yield. In the study, TCRB repertoires of sorted circulating CD4+ T cell subsets from recently diagnosed type 1 diabetes patients were compared with those of matched healthy donors. Regulatory and stem cell-like memory subsets were isolated from only 8 patients and about 8 healthy donors, whereas naive and central memory subsets came from all 30 or so donors.

Overall study results and their limits: PCR might favor shorter templates, but patient and control samples were amplified and corrected together, so any skew would affect both groups equally. The naive, central memory and regulatory TCRB repertoires appeared to resemble one another more closely among patients than among healthy donors. A moderate but significant shortening of TCRB CDR3 length was observed in type 1 diabetes patients in all four CD4+ subsets. Because cDNA was sequenced instead of genomic DNA, activated cells with high expression could be over-represented, although the groups did not differ in activation or CD3 levels. At VDJ recombination sites, patients with type 1 diabetes made fewer insertions and deleted more nucleotides, a pattern implying thymic rearrangement abnormalities. HLA sub-analyses involved small numbers of individuals, so any influence of HLA type on TCRB rearrangement remained unresolved.

The chain was built from TRBV27 and TRBJ2-5; the best D guess is TRBD2, with 5 bases matching. The receptor was derived from a young man in good health. The specimen was central memory CD4+ T cells from blood. The DNA is as follows: TGTGCCAGCAGACCTACTAGACTCGGGCAAGAGACCCAGTACTTC. This codes for CASRPTRLGQETQYF.